This T cell receptor beta chain was sequenced in a study of blood T cell repertoires in COVID-19. In the study overall: Specimens from acute and convalescent COVID-19 originated in the United States, Italy and Spain.

Some clones are missing from TCRdb's copy, which holds only in-frame ones; the method was immunoSEQ multiplex PCR. This table has around 400,000 clones, roughly 86% appearing once. The CDR3 length is 17 residues. The germline V gene has CDR1 SGHTA and CDR2 FQGNSA. V lost 4 bases to trimming and J lost 1 base; unmatched junction nucleotides: 7. This receptor was identified in a woman aged 25 to 39 with COVID-19, enrolled during active disease. The sample consisted of peripheral blood. V gene TRBV7-2 combines with J gene TRBJ2-1, with TRBD2 matching 10 bases. The CDR3 spells CASSYPSGRSSYNEQFF. DNA for the CDR3: TGTGCCAGCAGCTATCCTAGCGGGAGATCATCCTACAATGAGCAGTTCTTC. Supplemented by reference TRBV7-2 and TRBJ2-1, the full variable domain reads GAGVSQSPSNKVTEKGKDVELRCDPISGHTALYWYRQSLGQGLEFLIYFQGNSAPDKSGLPSDRFSAERTGGSVSTLTIQRTQQEDSAVYLCASSYPSGRSSYNEQFFGPGTRLTVL.